A single sample is the source of the 25 T cell receptor beta chains below, sequenced in a study of cytomegalovirus exposure and HLA in healthy donors. The PCR contained 60 Vbeta and 13 Jbeta primers. Clones were read by immunoSEQ multiplex PCR, and TCRdb kept only the in-frame ones, dropping some. Of 110,000 or so clones listed, approximately 12% are singletons. Sequenced material: PBMCs. The receptor set was obtained from a man in his forties in good health and CMV-seropositive.

The rearrangement uses TRBV10-3 and TRBJ2-2; D is possibly TRBD1 (6 bases). V was trimmed by 2 bases and J by 6 bases, leaving 10 bases between them. The CDR3 is 14 amino acids. CDR1 and CDR2 (germline): ENHRY, SYGVKD. CDR3 region: CAISETQGSGELFF. Here the CDR3 DNA reads TGTGCCATCAGTGAGACACAGGGTTCCGGGGAGCTGTTTTTT.

The rearrangement joins TRBV10-1 to TRBJ2-5, with D possibly matching TRBD1 (6 bases). Germline CDR1 and CDR2: WNHNN and SYGVQD (reference sequence). This CDR3 comprises 14 residues. The V gene lost 5 bases and the J gene lost 3 bases, with 13 bases spanning the gap. The CDR3 reads CASSPLDSKETQYF. CDR3 in DNA: TGCGCCAGCAGTCCTCTGGACAGTAAAGAGACCCAGTACTTC.

This chain connects TRBV10-1 to TRBJ1-1, with D perhaps matching TRBD1 (5 bases). Germline lookup yields CDR1 WNHNN and CDR2 SYGVQD (reference sequence). The V end lost 2 bases, the J end lost 6 bases, and 10 bases lay between the germline ends. The CDR3 extends over 13 amino acids. The CDR3 bases are TGCGCCAGCAGTGAGGGGGCGGACCCTGAAGCTTTCTTT. It translates to CASSEGADPEAFF.

The chain couples TRBV30 to TRBJ2-2; D may be TRBD2 (5 bases). Trimming shortened V by 3 bases and J by 13 bases, and 15 bases separated the two germline ends. The CDR3 has 12 amino acids. Per the germline V gene, CDR1 is GTSNPN and CDR2 is SVGIG (reference sequence). CDR3: CAWSVQRTGLFF. The CDR3 DNA sequence: TGTGCCTGGAGCGTCCAGCGGACCGGGCTGTTTTTT.

With respect to this clone: One end of the junction varies from germline; a read error may be responsible. This rearrangement joins TRBV7-7 to TRBJ2-7; possible D gene TRBD1, 6 bases. The germline V gene encodes CDR1 SSHAT and CDR2 FNYEAQ (reference sequence). This CDR3 is 13 amino acids long. The CDR3 bases are TGTGCTAGCAGCTTACGGCAGGGGCACGAGCAGTACTTC. This translates into CASSLRQGHEQYF.

The chain recombines TRBV7-9 with TRBJ2-5; no reliable D call. Trimming removed 1 base at V and 4 bases at J, with 7 bases between. The length of the CDR3 is 13 residues. Germline values: CDR1 SEHNR, CDR2 FQNEAQ (reference sequence). CDR3 nucleotides: TGTGCCAGCAGCTTAGTAGCCCGAGAGACCCAGTACTTC. The encoded protein is CASSLVARETQYF. The variable domain in full, with the rest retrieved from reference TRBV7-9 and TRBJ2-5, is DTGVSQNPRHKITKRGQNVTFRCDPISEHNRLYWYRQTLGQGPEFLTYFQNEAQLEKSRLLSDRFSAERPKGSFSTLEIQRTEQGDSAMYLCASSLVARETQYFGPGTRLLVL.

This chain connects TRBV10-1 to TRBJ2-3; D remains unclear. The V gene lost 0 bases and the J gene lost 5 bases, with 6 bases spanning the gap. The CDR3 is made up of 13 amino acids. Germline lookup yields CDR1 WNHNN and CDR2 SYGVQD (reference sequence). This CDR3 reads CASSESPGDTQYF. For the CDR3, the DNA is TGCGCCAGCAGTGAGTCTCCGGGAGATACGCAGTATTTT.

The chain links TRBV6-5 to TRBJ2-7; 10 nucleotides align to TRBD2. The germline V gene encodes CDR1 MNHEY and CDR2 SVGAGI. Trimming removed 3 bases from V and 4 bases from J; junction bases left unmatched: 3. The length of the CDR3 is 14 residues. The CDR3 is CASSYGTSEYEQYF. The CDR3 DNA reads as TGTGCCAGCAGTTATGGGACTAGCGAGTACGAGCAGTACTTC.

In this sample, this clone turned up once. The chain combines TRBV10-2 with TRBJ2-7, with unresolved D. The CDR3 contains 14 residues. Germline values: CDR1 WSHSY, CDR2 SAAADI. V lost 3 bases and J lost 0, with 9 bases in between. CDR3 DNA: TGCGCCAGCAGTGATTTATACAACTCCTACGAGCAGTACTTC. Translation: CASSDLYNSYEQYF.

The V call is TRBV6-5, the J call TRBJ1-2; D is ambiguous. CDR3 length: 14 amino acids. Per germline, CDR1 MNHEY and CDR2 SVGAGI. Trimming took 5 bases from V and 4 from J, leaving 14 bases between them. This CDR3 is CASSPRERIYGYTF. CDR3 in DNA: TGTGCCAGCAGTCCCCGGGAGAGGATCTATGGCTACACCTTC.

The sample holds a few counts of this clone. CDR3 nucleotide sequence: TGCGCCAGCAGTGGGGGCACAGGGGTCGGTGGAGCTTTCTTT. Its protein is CASSGGTGVGGAFF. This chain joins TRBV10-2 and TRBJ1-1; 7 positions match TRBD1. Trimming removed 4 bases from V and 10 bases from J; junction bases left unmatched: 12. The CDR3 length is 14 residues. CDR1 WSHSY and CDR2 SAAADI come from the germline V gene.

The chain uses TRBV7-2 and TRBJ2-7; a weak D match, TRBD2 (6 bases). V was cut by 1 base and J by 2 bases, with 12 bases left in between. The germline CDR1 and CDR2 sequences are SGHTA and FQGNSA. The CDR3 is 15 residues long. CDR3 sequence (DNA): TGTGCCAGCAGCTTAGGCGGGACGCGGACCTACGAGCAGTACTTC. Amino acid sequence: CASSLGGTRTYEQYF.

With regard to this clone: A junction end diverges from the germline sequence, so it may reflect a read error. The sample carries other DNA sequences with the same CDR3. The chain has TRBV18 and TRBJ2-1; a possible D gene is TRBD2 (6 bases). The CDR3 runs to 15 residues. Germline-derived CDR1 and CDR2 are KGHSH and LQKENI. As DNA, the CDR3 is TGTGCCAGCTCGCCCCCGGGACTCAGAGGGAATGGGCAGTTCTTC. It specifies CASSPPGLRGNGQFF.

This clone was found a few times. This rearrangement joins TRBV19 to TRBJ2-7; 7 bases line up with TRBD1. This CDR3 contains 14 residues. Germline trimming cut 6 bases from V and 0 bases from J; bases unmatched to any gene: 5. CDR1 and CDR2 (germline): LNHDA, SQIVND (reference sequence). For the CDR3, the DNA is TGTGCCAGTAGCCTGGGGACAGACTCCTACGAGCAGTACTTC. Translation: CASSLGTDSYEQYF.

In DNA, the CDR3 is TGTGCCAGCAGTTTATTTGTTGCTAGCCCTGGAGATGAGCAGTTCTTC. It specifies CASSLFVASPGDEQFF. V gene TRBV27 combines with J gene TRBJ2-1, with D perhaps TRBD2 (5 bases). In germline, CDR1 is MNHEY, CDR2 SMNVEV (reference sequence). The germline V and J ends were trimmed by 1 base and 8 bases, with 18 bases remaining between them. There are 16 residues in the CDR3.

This clone was counted between two and nine times. This chain connects TRBV6-7 to TRBJ1-3; unclear D gene. TRBV6-7 is placed among ORFs of uncertain function. V lost 6 bases and J lost 2, with 14 bases in between. The CDR3 contains 15 residues. The CDR3 protein is CASRYPLEAGNTIYF. Written as DNA, the CDR3 is TGTGCCAGCAGGTACCCCCTCGAGGCTGGAAACACCATATATTTT.

The gene calls are TRBV5-1 and TRBJ2-1; a weak D match, TRBD2 (5 bases). V lost 0 bases, J lost 0 bases, and 13 bases lay in between. Germline CDR1 is SGHRS and CDR2 is YFSETQ. The CDR3 length is 17 residues. The CDR3 loop is CASSLEASRNSYNEQFF. CDR3 nucleotides: TGCGCCAGCAGCTTGGAGGCTAGCCGAAACTCCTACAATGAGCAGTTCTTC.

This chain links TRBV5-4 with TRBJ2-7; weak D call: TRBD1 (5 bases). This CDR3 has 15 residues. The germline gives CDR1 SGHNT, CDR2 YYREEE (reference sequence). V gave up 5 bases and J gave up 0 bases, with 15 bases separating them. As DNA, the CDR3 is TGTGCCAGCAGAACCCTTCAAGGGGCCTCCTACGAGCAGTACTTC. The encoded protein is CASRTLQGASYEQYF.

In this sample, this clone turned up a few times. The V and J genes are TRBV15 and TRBJ2-7; tentative D call: TRBD1 (6 bases). There are 16 residues in the CDR3. Trimming left V 1 base short and J 5 bases short, with 18 bases between. Looked up from germline, CDR1 is LNHNV and CDR2 is YYDKDF (reference sequence). CDR3 in DNA: TGTGCCACCAGCAGAGGGAAACGCGAACAGGGCCACGAGCAGTACTTC. It codes for CATSRGKREQGHEQYF.

The chain uses TRBV30 and TRBJ2-5, with TRBD1 identical over 7 bases. The junction had 5 bases not matched to a gene; V was cut back by 3 bases and J by 4 bases. This CDR3 comprises 13 residues. CDR1 and CDR2 (germline): GTSNPN, SVGIG (reference sequence). The CDR3: CAWRVGGVETQYF. The CDR3 coding sequence is TGTGCCTGGAGGGTAGGGGGCGTAGAGACCCAGTACTTC.

The sample holds a few counts of this clone. V gene TRBV18 combines with J gene TRBJ2-5, with TRBD1 as a possible D gene (7 bases). CDR3 length equals 14 residues. The germline gives CDR1 KGHSH, CDR2 LQKENI. V was trimmed by 3 bases and J by 5 bases, leaving 13 bases between them. The chain's CDR3 is CASSPMTGRETQYF. CDR3 in DNA: TGTGCCAGCTCACCCATGACAGGGAGGGAGACCCAGTACTTC.

This chain uses TRBV5-1 with TRBJ1-4, with 10 bases matching TRBD1. Per the germline V gene, CDR1 is SGHRS and CDR2 is YFSETQ. The length of the CDR3 is 18 residues. The J segment lost 7 bases and the V segment lost 4 bases, leaving 16 bases of the junction unmatched. The CDR3 coding sequence is TGCGCCAGCAGCCCACTCCGGGACAGGGGAATTGTCGGTGAAAAACTGTTTTTT. The encoded protein is CASSPLRDRGIVGEKLFF.

The rearrangement joins TRBV10-1 to TRBJ2-7, with no clear D. Trimming removed 4 bases from V and 6 bases from J, with 10 bases in between. Germline CDR1 is WNHNN and CDR2 is SYGVQD (reference sequence). The CDR3 extends over 12 amino acids. The CDR3 DNA is TGCGCCAGCAGTGCGGAGCCGGGCGAGCAGTACTTC. Translating it yields CASSAEPGEQYF.

The chain uses TRBV2 and TRBJ2-5, with TRBD1 matching over 8 bases. The J segment lost 5 bases and the V segment lost 6 bases, leaving 2 bases of the junction unmatched. CDR1 and CDR2 from the germline V gene are SNHLY and FYNNEI. This CDR3 has 12 amino acids. The CDR3 DNA follows: TGTGCCAGCAGCAACAGGGGGGAGACCCAGTACTTC. Protein product: CASSNRGETQYF.

This clone was seen a few times. The chain has TRBV7-9 and TRBJ2-1; maybe TRBD1 (6 bases). The CDR3 sequence is 14 residues long. Germline CDR1 SEHNR, CDR2 FQNEAQ (reference sequence). Trimming pared 3 bases from V and 9 bases from J, leaving 15 bases between. The CDR3 loop is CASSLTNTGSEQFF. In DNA form, the CDR3 reads TGTGCCAGCAGCTTGACCAATACAGGGAGTGAGCAGTTCTTC.